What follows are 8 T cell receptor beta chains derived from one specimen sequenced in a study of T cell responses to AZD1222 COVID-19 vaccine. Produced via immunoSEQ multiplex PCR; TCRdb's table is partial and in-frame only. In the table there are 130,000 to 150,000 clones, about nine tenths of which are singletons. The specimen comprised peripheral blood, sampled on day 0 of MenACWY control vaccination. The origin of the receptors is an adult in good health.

The CDR3 nucleotides are TGTGCCAGCAGTTTTGATCAGCCCCAGCATTTT. This gives the protein CASSFDQPQHF. The chain has TRBV28 and TRBJ1-5; the D is unclear. CDR1 is MDHEN, CDR2 SYDVKM, per germline. The V and J ends lost 3 bases and 5 bases respectively, with 2 bases between them. The CDR3 is 11 amino acids.

DNA for the CDR3: TGTGCCAGCAGCTTGGGAGGGGCAGGGTATGGCTACACCTTC. The encoded protein is CASSLGGAGYGYTF. The chain joins TRBV5-4 to TRBJ1-2; weak D call: TRBD1 (5 bases). Germline values: CDR1 SGHNT, CDR2 YYREEE (reference sequence). CDR3 length: 14 residues. The germline V and J ends were trimmed by 0 bases and 5 bases, with 11 bases remaining between them.

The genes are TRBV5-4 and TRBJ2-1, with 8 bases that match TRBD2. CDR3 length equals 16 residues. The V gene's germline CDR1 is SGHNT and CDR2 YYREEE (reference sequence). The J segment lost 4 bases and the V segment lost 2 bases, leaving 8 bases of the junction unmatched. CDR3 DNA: TGTGCCAGCAGCTTAACCGGGGGCGGGAGGTACAATGAGCAGTTCTTC. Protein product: CASSLTGGGRYNEQFF.

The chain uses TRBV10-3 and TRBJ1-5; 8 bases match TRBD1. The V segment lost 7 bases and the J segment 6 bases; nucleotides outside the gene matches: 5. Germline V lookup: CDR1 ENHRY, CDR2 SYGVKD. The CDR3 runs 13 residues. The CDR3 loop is CAITRGLSQPQHF. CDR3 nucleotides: TGTGCCATCACCAGGGGGCTCTCTCAGCCCCAGCATTTT.

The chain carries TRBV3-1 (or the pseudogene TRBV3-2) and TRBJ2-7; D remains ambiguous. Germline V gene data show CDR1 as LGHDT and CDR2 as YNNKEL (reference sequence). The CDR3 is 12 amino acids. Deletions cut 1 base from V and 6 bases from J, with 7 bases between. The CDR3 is CASSQGSAEQYF. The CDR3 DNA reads TGTGCCAGCAGCCAAGGCTCGGCCGAGCAGTACTTC.

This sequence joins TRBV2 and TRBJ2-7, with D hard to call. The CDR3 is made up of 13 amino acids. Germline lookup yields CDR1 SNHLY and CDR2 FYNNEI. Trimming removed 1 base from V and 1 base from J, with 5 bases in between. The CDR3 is CASSEVLSYEQYF. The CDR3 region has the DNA TGTGCCAGCAGTGAAGTCCTTTCCTACGAGCAGTACTTC.

Here the CDR3 DNA reads TGTGCCAGCAGTATGACAGGGGTCGGGAACACCGGGGAGCTGTTTTTT. Protein: CASSMTGVGNTGELFF. This chain links TRBV9 with TRBJ2-2, with 8 positions matching TRBD1. CDR3 length equals 16 residues. Per germline, CDR1 SGDLS and CDR2 YYNGEE. Unmatched junction bases numbered 7, after V lost 5 bases and J lost 1 base.

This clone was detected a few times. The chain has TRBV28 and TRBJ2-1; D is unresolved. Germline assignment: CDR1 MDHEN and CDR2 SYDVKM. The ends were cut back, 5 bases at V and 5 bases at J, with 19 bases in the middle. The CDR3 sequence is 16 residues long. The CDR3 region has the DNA TGTGCCAGCAGTGCCCCTCTTACAAAAACGGACAATGAGCAGTTCTTC. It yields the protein CASSAPLTKTDNEQFF.